This T cell receptor beta chain is drawn from a study of OX40 agonist ivuxolimab in advanced cancers. Overall study context: Patients received ivuxolimab, an intravenous treatment, every 2 weeks at 0.01 to 10 mg/kg. Melanoma, hepatocellular carcinoma, head and neck or renal cell cancer occurred in dose-escalation patients.

A remark on this clone: Its target is not known.

The study's findings and limits: The study did not work out the antigen specificity of the expanded peripheral T cells. Fewer expanded clones were found on average in CD4+ than in CD8+ T cells.

Here immunoSEQ multiplex PCR was the method, and the copy in TCRdb shows in-frame clones only, minus some. The sample contains 55,000 to 80,000 clones, around 85% of which appear only once. This CDR3 region has 16 residues. V lost 1 base and J 2 bases, leaving 11 bases between the germline ends. Germline-derived CDR1 and CDR2 are LNHNV and YYDKDF (reference sequence). The sample in question was CD4+ or CD8+ T cells sorted from blood, obtained in a trial of the OX40 agonist ivuxolimab. The receptor comes from an adult with an advanced solid tumor such as melanoma, head and neck, liver or kidney cancer. This chain connects TRBV15 to TRBJ1-4, with a tentative D call TRBD1 (6 bases). In DNA form, the CDR3 reads TGTGCCACCAGCAGAGCACCAGGGGCGACTAATGAAAAACTGTTTTTT. Translating it yields CATSRAPGATNEKLFF.